The rows below give T cell receptor beta chains drawn from one sample of a study of T cell changes during pregnancy in multiple sclerosis. Profiling relied on immunoSEQ multiplex PCR, and the TCRdb table lists in-frame clones only, not all of them. This sample has roughly 40,000 clones, with roughly 87% found just once. This specimen was CD4+ T cells from peripheral blood mononuclear cells, taken after pregnancy. These receptors were taken from a female donor with multiple sclerosis, enrolled in a pregnancy study. The CDR3 runs from the conserved cysteine through the conserved F or W. Each record gives: CDR3 protein, CDR3 DNA, V gene, clone size, J gene, D gene. The D gene is left open where the match is weak. A clone size is listed for some rows: how often the clone was seen (once, few, many), or a class if it is expanded.

CDR3: CASSLVVGGSGANVLTF
DNA: TGCGCCAGCAGCTTGGTCGTGGGGGGCTCTGGGGCCAACGTCCTGACTTTC
V: TRBV5-1
size: -
J: TRBJ2-6
D: -

CDR3: CASSYSDSYGYTF
DNA: TGTGCCAGCAGTTACTCCGACAGCTATGGCTACACCTTC
V: TRBV6-5
size: -
J: TRBJ1-2
D: -

CDR3: CSVDKPGQGGTEAFF
DNA: TGCAGCGTTGATAAGCCGGGACAGGGAGGCACTGAAGCTTTCTTT
V: TRBV29-1
size: -
J: TRBJ1-1
D: TRBD1

CDR3: CASSFRGKAFF
DNA: TGTGCCAGCAGCTTTCGAGGGAAAGCTTTCTTT
V: TRBV7-8
size: -
J: TRBJ1-1
D: -

CDR3: CASTPRGRATEAFF
DNA: TGTGCCAGCACACCAAGGGGGAGAGCCACTGAAGCTTTCTTT
V: TRBV6-6
size: -
J: TRBJ1-1
D: -

CDR3: CASSLGHWNTEAFF
DNA: TGTGCCAGCTCACTGGGACACTGGAACACTGAAGCTTTCTTT
V: TRBV18
size: -
J: TRBJ1-1
D: -

CDR3: CASSVTGLVTGELFF
DNA: TGTGCCAGCAGCGTAACAGGGTTGGTCACCGGGGAGCTGTTTTTT
V: TRBV9
size: -
J: TRBJ2-2
D: -

CDR3: CASSLAGARNEQFF
DNA: TGTGCCAGCAGTCTAGCGGGGGCTCGCAATGAGCAGTTCTTC
V: TRBV28
size: -
J: TRBJ2-1
D: TRBD2

CDR3: CATSRVGRARNSPLHF
DNA: TGTGCCACCAGCAGAGTCGGCAGGGCCCGAAATTCACCCCTCCACTTT
V: TRBV15
size: once
J: TRBJ1-6
D: -

CDR3: CASSLLGLRNSDTQYF
DNA: TGTGCCAGCAGCCTACTGGGACTGAGAAATTCAGATACGCAGTATTTT
V: TRBV7-2
size: -
J: TRBJ2-3
D: -

CDR3: CASSLRTGNLQETQYF
DNA: TGCGCCAGCAGCCTCAGGACAGGGAACCTTCAAGAGACCCAGTACTTC
V: TRBV10-1
size: -
J: TRBJ2-5
D: TRBD1

CDR3: CATNLWGGPDEAFF
DNA: TGTGCCACTAATTTATGGGGGGGGCCAGATGAAGCTTTCTTT
V: TRBV6-1
size: -
J: TRBJ1-1
D: -

CDR3: CASSLVGGRNTIYF
DNA: TGCGCCAGCAGCTTGGTGGGAGGAAGAAACACCATATATTTT
V: TRBV5-1
size: -
J: TRBJ1-3
D: -

CDR3: CASSQDAAGNYGYTF
DNA: TGCGCCAGCAGCCAAGATGCGGCCGGGAACTATGGCTACACCTTC
V: TRBV4-3
size: -
J: TRBJ1-2
D: -

CDR3: CASGTGFYTEAFF
DNA: TGTGCCAGCGGGACAGGGTTTTACACTGAAGCTTTCTTT
V: TRBV9
size: -
J: TRBJ1-1
D: TRBD1

CDR3: CASSLEELAGEAYEQYF
DNA: TGTGCCAGCAGCTTAGAAGAGCTAGCGGGGGAAGCCTACGAGCAGTACTTC
V: TRBV7-9
size: -
J: TRBJ2-7
D: TRBD2

CDR3: CASSLSTPGTDTQYF
DNA: TGTGCCAGCAGCTTATCAACCCCGGGCACAGATACGCAGTATTTT
V: TRBV7-6
size: -
J: TRBJ2-3
D: -

CDR3: CASSLSSSGDPSIETQYF
DNA: TGTGCCAGCAGTTTATCCTCTAGCGGGGACCCGAGCATAGAGACCCAGTACTTC
V: TRBV27
size: -
J: TRBJ2-5
D: TRBD2

CDR3: CASGQSYNEQFF
DNA: TGTGCCAGCGGGCAGTCCTACAATGAGCAGTTCTTC
V: TRBV11-3
size: -
J: TRBJ2-1
D: -

CDR3: CASSEWSAGSPEAFF
DNA: TGTGCCAGCAGTGAATGGTCCGCAGGGTCCCCTGAAGCTTTCTTT
V: TRBV2
size: -
J: TRBJ1-1
D: -

CDR3: CASSIGANYGYTF
DNA: TGTGCCAGCAGTATCGGAGCTAACTATGGCTACACCTTC
V: TRBV5-4
size: -
J: TRBJ1-2
D: -

CDR3: CASIRQEESTEAFF
DNA: TGTGCCAGCATCAGACAGGAGGAGAGCACTGAAGCTTTCTTT
V: TRBV6-4
size: -
J: TRBJ1-1
D: -

CDR3: CASTQWEEETQYF
DNA: TGTGCCAGCACGCAGTGGGAGGAGGAGACCCAGTACTTC
V: TRBV18
size: -
J: TRBJ2-5
D: -

CDR3: CASSFRLSYEQYF
DNA: TGTGCCAGCAGCTTCCGACTTTCCTACGAGCAGTACTTC
V: TRBV7-3
size: -
J: TRBJ2-7
D: -

CDR3: CASRYTTGTRNYEQYF
DNA: TGTGCCAGCAGATATACCACCGGGACTAGAAACTACGAGCAGTACTTC
V: TRBV6-6
size: -
J: TRBJ2-7
D: TRBD2

CDR3: CASRTGGGTNEKLFF
DNA: TGTGCCAGCAGGACAGGGGGGGGAACTAATGAAAAACTGTTTTTT
V: TRBV6-1
size: -
J: TRBJ1-4
D: TRBD1

CDR3: CASSYRTSGGTRQYF
DNA: TGCGCCAGCAGCTACCGGACTAGCGGGGGGACGCGGCAGTACTTC
V: TRBV5-1
size: -
J: TRBJ2-7
D: TRBD2